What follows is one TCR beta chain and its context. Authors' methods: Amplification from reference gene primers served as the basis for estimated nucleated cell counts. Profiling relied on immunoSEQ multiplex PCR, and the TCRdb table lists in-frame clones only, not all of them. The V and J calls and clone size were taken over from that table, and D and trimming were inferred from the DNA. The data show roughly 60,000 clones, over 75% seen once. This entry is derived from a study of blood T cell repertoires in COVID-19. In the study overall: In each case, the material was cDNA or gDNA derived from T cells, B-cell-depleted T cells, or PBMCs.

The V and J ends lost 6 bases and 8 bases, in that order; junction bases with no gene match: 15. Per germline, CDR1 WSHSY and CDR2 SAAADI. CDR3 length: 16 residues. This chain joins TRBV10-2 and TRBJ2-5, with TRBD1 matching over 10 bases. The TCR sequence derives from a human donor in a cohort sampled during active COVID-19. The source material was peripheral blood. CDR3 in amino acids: CASRNPPGQGIGTQYF. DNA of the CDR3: TGCGCCAGCAGAAACCCACCGGGACAGGGGATTGGTACCCAGTACTTC.